This TCR beta chain was retrieved from a study of beta chain features in type 1 diabetes. V was clipped by 4 bases and J by 6 bases; unmatched bases: 8. Germline assignment: CDR1 SGDLS and CDR2 YYNGEE. The CDR3 runs 15 residues. Every bit of the isolated RNA underwent reverse transcription, so sequencing read expressed TCRB transcripts. Libraries were prepared by immunoSEQ multiplex PCR; TCRdb keeps only in-frame clonotypes and omits some of them. Of hundreds of thousands of clones listed, roughly a sixth were seen once; the top ten hold approximately 0.087%. This clone has a handful of counts. The chain links TRBV9 to TRBJ2-7; 12 nucleotides line up with TRBD1. The sample consisted of naive CD4+ T cells from blood. This clonotype originated in a man aged 18 to 29 in good health. The chain's CDR3 is CASSPAGTGGSEQYF. CDR3 DNA sequence: TGTGCCAGCAGCCCCGCCGGGACAGGGGGCTCCGAGCAGTACTTC.